This TCR beta chain was retrieved from a study of cytomegalovirus exposure and HLA in healthy donors. Profiling relied on immunoSEQ multiplex PCR, and the TCRdb table lists in-frame clones only, not all of them. Seen here are 85,000 to 120,000 clones, about 88% observed once, and the top ten hold about 2%. The germline gives CDR1 SEHNR, CDR2 FQNEAQ (reference sequence). The CDR3 runs to 15 residues. V gave up 1 base and J gave up 1 base; unmatched junction bases: 2. Specimen: PBMCs. The genes are TRBV7-9 and TRBJ1-1; TRBD1 agrees at 8 bases. This sequence originates from a woman in her late teens or twenties in good health and CMV-seropositive. The CDR3 region has the DNA TGTGCCAGCAGCTTAGGGACAGGGAGGAACACTGAAGCTTTCTTT. Its translation is CASSLGTGRNTEAFF.